Listed below are T cell receptor beta chains from one sample, sequenced in a study of T cell responses to AZD1222 COVID-19 vaccine. Assay used: immunoSEQ multiplex PCR; TCRdb lists only in-frame clones, some missing. In the table there are 150,000 to 200,000 clones, around nine tenths of which are singletons. The material sequenced was peripheral blood, taken 28 days after the second AZD1222 dose. The source of these receptors is an adult who received the AZD1222 COVID-19 vaccine. The CDR3 runs from the conserved cysteine through the conserved F or W. A D gene is named only where the DNA matches it firmly. The size field is filled for only some rows; it gives once, few, many or a size class.

clone_size j_call v_call d_call cdr3_nt cdr3_aa
- TRBJ1-1 TRBV19 - TGTGCCAGTATCCCCAGCAGAAACACTGAAGCTTTCTTT CASIPSRNTEAFF
- TRBJ1-1 TRBV6-1 - TGTGCCAGCAGTGACCCTTCGGGGGCTTGGACTGAAGCTTTCTTT CASSDPSGAWTEAFF
once TRBJ2-7 TRBV19 - TGTGCCAGTAGTATAAGGGCAGGACTCGAGCAGTACTTC CASSIRAGLEQYF
- TRBJ2-1 TRBV5-4 - TGTGCCAGCAGCTCCCCTGGACGCCATGAGCAGTTCTTC CASSSPGRHEQFF
- TRBJ2-6 TRBV10-3 - TGTGCCATCAGTGAGTTACGTCCAGGGAGCTCTGGGGCCAACGTCCTGACTTTC CAISELRPGSSGANVLTF
- TRBJ2-1 TRBV28 TRBD2 TGTGCCAGCAGTTTGACTAGCGGGGGACTCTACAATGAGCAGTTCTTC CASSLTSGGLYNEQFF
once TRBJ2-1 TRBV6-5 TRBD2 TGTGCCAGCACCCCCCAACTAGCGGGGGGCCAGCAGTTCTTC CASTPQLAGGQQFF
- TRBJ1-4 TRBV21-1 - TGTGCCAGCAGCAAAAGGACGACAGGGGATAATGAAAAACTGTTTTTT CASSKRTTGDNEKLFF
- TRBJ2-7 TRBV7-2 - TGTGCCAGCAGACAGCCCCCTAGTTACGAGCAGTACTTC CASRQPPSYEQYF
- TRBJ2-1 TRBV5-4 TRBD2 TGTGCCAGCAGCGCCTTTAGCGGGGGCGGATACAATGAGCAGTTCTTC CASSAFSGGGYNEQFF
- TRBJ2-3 TRBV5-1 TRBD2 TGCGCCAGCAGCTGGGGAGGGGATACGCAGTATTTT CASSWGGDTQYF
- TRBJ1-4 TRBV9 TRBD1 TGTGCCAGCAGCAGGACAGGGGCGAGAGAAAAACTGTTTTTT CASSRTGAREKLFF
once TRBJ2-4 TRBV3-1/TRBV3-2 - TGTGCCAGCAGCCAAGAAAGATGGGTCGGCTTCGGCATTCAGTACTTC CASSQERWVGFGIQYF
- TRBJ2-7 TRBV13 TRBD1 TGTGCCAGCACTGGACAGGCGTCCAACTACGAGCAGTACTTC CASTGQASNYEQYF
- TRBJ2-2 TRBV6-6 - TGTGCCAGCAGTTGGTCGGGCACCGGGGAGCTGTTTTTT CASSWSGTGELFF
many TRBJ1-2 TRBV19 - TGTGCCAGTAGTATGGGAGGGTATGGCTACACCTTC CASSMGGYGYTF
- TRBJ1-5 TRBV28 TRBD1 TGTGCCAGCAGTTCTCCCGGGACAGGGAAACAGCCCCAGCATTTT CASSSPGTGKQPQHF
- TRBJ2-5 TRBV10-2 - TGCGCCAGCAGTGAGTGGGGGGAGACCCAGTACTTC CASSEWGETQYF
- TRBJ2-6 TRBV3-1/TRBV3-2 - TGTGCCAGCTCACATGTCGGGGCCAACGTCCTGACTTTC CASSHVGANVLTF
- TRBJ2-7 TRBV5-1 - TGCGCCAGCAGCTTGAGGCAGGAAGCCTACGAGCAGTACTTC CASSLRQEAYEQYF
- TRBJ2-5 TRBV25-1 TRBD2 TGTGCAAGTGGGTTATGGAGCGGGGGGGTGGAGACCCAGTACTTC CASGLWSGGVETQYF
- TRBJ2-2 TRBV9 - TGTGCCAGCAGCGCCCCTCGGGGCGGAAACACCGGGGAGCTGTTTTTT CASSAPRGGNTGELFF
- TRBJ2-2 TRBV3-1/TRBV3-2 - TGTGCCAGCAGACGTGCTGGCAGGATACACACCGGGGAGCTGTTTTTT CASRRAGRIHTGELFF
- TRBJ2-5 TRBV11-2 - TGTGCCAGCAGCTCGATAGGGGGGCAAGAGACCCAGTACTTC CASSSIGGQETQYF
- TRBJ1-5 TRBV29-1 - TGCAGCGTTGGGACAAATAGCAATCAGCCCCAGCATTTT CSVGTNSNQPQHF
- TRBJ1-1 TRBV19 TRBD1 TGTGCCAGTAGTCCGAGGGACAGGGTGGGCACTGAAGCTTTCTTT CASSPRDRVGTEAFF
- TRBJ1-2 TRBV4-3 - TGCGCCAGCAGCCAAGATAGAGAGGTTACTTACGGCTACACCTTC CASSQDREVTYGYTF
- TRBJ1-5 TRBV25-1 - TGTGCCAGCAGTGGTGGGCGTGGAAGGCCCCAGCATTTT CASSGGRGRPQHF
- TRBJ2-2 TRBV7-3 TRBD1 TGTGCCAGCAGCTTACTCCCGACAGGGATCCGGACCGGGGAGCTGTTTTTT CASSLLPTGIRTGELFF
- TRBJ2-5 TRBV7-3 - TGTGCCAGCAGCCCTGGGACCTCGGGGACCCAGTACTTC CASSPGTSGTQYF
- TRBJ2-1 TRBV6-1 TRBD2 TGTGCCAGCAGTGAAGAGGAGTGGCGGGGGGGCCCAAATGAGCAGTTCTTC CASSEEEWRGGPNEQFF
- TRBJ1-6 TRBV15 - TGTGCCACCAGGGGTTGGGACAAGGGGAATTCACCCCTCCACTTT CATRGWDKGNSPLHF
- TRBJ2-1 TRBV12-3/TRBV12-4 TRBD2 TGTGCCAGCAGTTTTCGAGCGGGAATAGAGCAGTTCTTC CASSFRAGIEQFF
few TRBJ1-2 TRBV6-5 - TGTGCCAGCAGTTCAGGGTACGCTAACTATGGCTACACCTTC CASSSGYANYGYTF
- TRBJ2-2 TRBV19 TRBD2 TGTGCCAGTAGCCGTAGGGAGGGCGTGGGCACCGGGGAGCTGTTTTTT CASSRREGVGTGELFF
- TRBJ1-2 TRBV12-3/TRBV12-4 - TGTGCCAGCAGTTCCGACGGTACCTATGGCTACACCTTC CASSSDGTYGYTF